This TCR beta chain was found in a study of T-cell reconstitution after alpha-beta-depleted transplantation in children. The sample holds many counts of this clonotype. Its antigen is unknown. Notes on the study in general: Newly produced T cells mostly accounted for T-cell counts and diversity one year post-transplant. For some patients, TCRbeta diversity was high at day 60 because of recipient T cells and thymic progenitors that survived. The origin of alpha-beta T cells about two months after transplant was reportedly several hundred expanded graft clones.

This CDR3 has 18 residues. Trimming took 2 bases from V and 0 from J, leaving 14 bases between them. CDR1 MNHEY and CDR2 SVGAGI come from the germline V gene. Using unique molecular identifiers, the investigators prepared the TCRbeta library. TCRdb ran MiXCR on the PCR reads and lists one entry per CDR3 protein. The table shows 240,000 or so distinct CDR3 sequences, with 7.5% to 9.5% occurring only once. The specimen was PBMCs, mostly from graft donor cells, collected 180 days after TCRalphabeta/CD19-depleted stem cell transplant. V usage is TRBV6-5 and J usage is TRBJ2-6; D possibly corresponds to TRBD1 (6 bases). The clonotype was recovered from a male patient between 10 and 17 years old who had a stem cell transplant for acute lymphoblastic leukemia, so the T cells may come from the graft donor. The CDR3 reads CASSYEGELYSGANVLTF. The CDR3 region has the DNA TGTGCCAGCAGTTACGAGGGGGAACTGTACTCTGGGGCCAACGTCCTGACTTTC.